The present entry profiles one T cell receptor (beta chain) with its context. The antigen is unknown. The entry originates in a study of graft-versus-host responses after intestinal transplantation. The study, taken as a whole, reports: GvH clones surfaced in recipient marrow, some emerging earlier in ileum or blood. When patients had graft-donor T cell macrochimerism, their allografts held high graft-versus-host to host-versus-graft clonal ratios.

Measured with immunoSEQ multiplex PCR; TCRdb has only the in-frame clones, and not every one. The sample holds under 20,000 clones, approximately 95% seen once. CDR1 and CDR2 (germline): MNHEY, SMNVEV (reference sequence). This CDR3 is built from 17 residues. V was pared by 5 bases and J by 2 bases, with 14 bases of the junction left unmatched. This chain uses TRBV27 with TRBJ2-5; the match to TRBD2 covers 7 bases. The receptor's source is a human patient who received an intestinal transplant, so some T cells may come from the graft donor. The sample consisted of PBMCs, taken 23 days after intestinal transplant. Here the CDR3 DNA reads TGTGCCAGCAGTCAAGCCGGGCTAGCGGAAGAACAAGAGACCCAGTACTTC. It yields the protein CASSQAGLAEEQETQYF.